A single sample gave rise to the 21 T cell receptor beta chains below, sequenced in a study of OX40 agonist ivuxolimab in advanced cancers. Assay used: immunoSEQ multiplex PCR; TCRdb lists only in-frame clones, some missing. The table includes around 5,900 clones, roughly 80% detected once. This sample comprised CD4+ or CD8+ T cells sorted from blood, obtained in a trial of the OX40 agonist ivuxolimab. Receptors were obtained from an adult with an advanced solid tumor such as melanoma, head and neck, liver or kidney cancer.

The chain recombines TRBV14 with TRBJ2-3; D is unresolved. This CDR3 comprises 14 residues. From germline, CDR1 is SGHDN and CDR2 FVKESK. Trimming removed 1 base at V and 5 bases at J, with 10 bases between. The CDR3 protein is CASSQGAWGDTQYF. CDR3 DNA: TGTGCCAGCAGCCAAGGCGCATGGGGAGATACGCAGTATTTT. The full variable domain, its missing parts supplied by reference TRBV14 and TRBJ2-3, is EAGVTQFPSHSVIEKGQTVTLRCDPISGHDNLYWYRRVMGKEIKFLLHFVKESKQDESGMPNNRFLAERTGGTYSTLKVQPAELEDSGVYFCASSQGAWGDTQYFGPGTRLTVL.

The chain recombines TRBV6-1 with TRBJ2-5; D is unclear. The germline V gene has CDR1 MNHNS and CDR2 SASEGT. Trimming stripped 3 bases from V and 5 bases from J, with 13 bases between. CDR3 length: 14 amino acids. CDR3 nucleotide sequence: TGTGCCAGCAGTGAGTTGGGATCTAGGGAGACCCAGTACTTC. Protein product: CASSELGSRETQYF.

This chain uses TRBV27 with TRBJ1-5, with D unresolved. V lost 0 bases and J 3 bases, leaving 6 bases between the germline ends. Germline V gene data show CDR1 as MNHEY and CDR2 as SMNVEV (reference sequence). The CDR3 consists of 14 residues. The CDR3 DNA reads as TGTGCCAGCAGTTTATCCGGAATCAATCAGCCCCAGCATTTT. Its protein is CASSLSGINQPQHF.

The rearrangement joins TRBV27 to TRBJ2-7; 9 bases are shared with TRBD2. CDR1 and CDR2 from the germline V gene are MNHEY and SMNVEV (reference sequence). The CDR3 loop spans 14 amino acids. V gave up 5 bases and J gave up 2 bases; unmatched junction bases: 4. Here the CDR3 reads CASSPVAGAYEQYF. The CDR3 region has the DNA TGTGCCAGCAGTCCCGTAGCGGGGGCCTACGAGCAGTACTTC.

The chain employs TRBV7-9 and TRBJ1-6; 9 positions agree with TRBD1. V dropped 5 bases and J dropped 4; count of bases not matched to a gene: 9. Germline V gene data show CDR1 as SEHNR and CDR2 as FQNEAQ (reference sequence). The CDR3 is 17 residues long. The CDR3, as DNA: TGTGCCAGCAGCCCCCCCGGGACAGGGCCTTATAATTCACCCCTCCACTTT. Protein sequence: CASSPPGTGPYNSPLHF.

The genes are TRBV7-2 and TRBJ2-3; D unresolved. Germline V gives CDR1 SGHTA, CDR2 FQGNSA. This CDR3 comprises 13 residues. V was pared by 5 bases and J by 4 bases, with 10 bases between. This CDR3 is CASSTLPADTQYF. The CDR3 bases are TGTGCCAGCAGCACCCTGCCGGCAGATACGCAGTATTTT. Looking up the rest from reference TRBV7-2 and TRBJ2-3 gives the full variable domain: GAGVSQSPSNKVTEKGKDVELRCDPISGHTALYWYRQSLGQGLEFLIYFQGNSAPDKSGLPSDRFSAERTGGSVSTLTIQRTQQEDSAVYLCASSTLPADTQYFGPGTRLTVL.

The chain joins TRBV9 to TRBJ1-4; tentatively, D is TRBD1 (6 bases). V was shortened by 3 bases and J by 5 bases, with 8 bases between the two germline ends. The CDR3 is 13 amino acids. Germline V gives CDR1 SGDLS, CDR2 YYNGEE. The CDR3 DNA reads TGTGCCAGCAGCGATGGACAGAATGAAAAACTGTTTTTT. It translates to CASSDGQNEKLFF.

The gene calls are TRBV6-5 and TRBJ2-7, with 8 bases identical to TRBD2. J lost 0 bases, V lost 2 bases, and 0 bases had no gene match. The CDR3 has 14 residues. Per germline, CDR1 MNHEY and CDR2 SVGAGI. CDR3 bases: TGTGCCAGCAGTTACAGCGGGGGCTCCTACGAGCAGTACTTC. It encodes CASSYSGGSYEQYF.

There are a few counts of this clone. The chain carries TRBV4-1 and TRBJ2-7; 9 bases fit TRBD2. The ends lost 1 base at V and 0 bases at J; junction bases unmatched: 7. Germline V gene lookup returns CDR1 MGHRA and CDR2 YSYEKL. The CDR3 length is 17 residues. CDR3 protein: CASSQVASGDPSYEQYF. The CDR3 region has the DNA TGCGCCAGCAGCCAAGTGGCTAGCGGGGACCCCTCCTACGAGCAGTACTTC.

This clone was observed a handful of times. The chain is built from TRBV5-6 and TRBJ2-1; the D gene is possibly TRBD2 (6 bases). V was shortened by 0 bases and J by 9 bases, with 16 bases between the two germline ends. Germline V CDR1 and CDR2: SGHDT, YYEEEE. The CDR3 loop spans 15 amino acids. The CDR3 region has the DNA TGTGCCAGCAGCTTGGCGGGAGAAACAGCGAGTGAGCAGTTCTTC. Encoded protein: CASSLAGETASEQFF. The full variable domain, its missing parts supplied by reference TRBV5-6 and TRBJ2-1, is DAGVTQSPTHLIKTRGQQVTLRCSPKSGHDTVSWYQQALGQGPQFIFQYYEEEERQRGNFPDRFSGHQFPNYSSELNVNALLLGDSALYLCASSLAGETASEQFFGPGTRLTVL.

The chain joins TRBV14 to TRBJ2-7; unclear D gene. The germline V gene has CDR1 SGHDN and CDR2 FVKESK. CDR3 size: 14 residues. V was shortened by 4 bases and J by 3 bases, with 13 bases between the two germline ends. The CDR3 sequence is CASSLSPLHYEQYF. CDR3 coding DNA: TGTGCCAGCAGCCTCTCGCCACTCCACTACGAGCAGTACTTC. Together with reference TRBV14 and TRBJ2-7, the CDR3 gives the full variable domain: EAGVTQFPSHSVIEKGQTVTLRCDPISGHDNLYWYRRVMGKEIKFLLHFVKESKQDESGMPNNRFLAERTGGTYSTLKVQPAELEDSGVYFCASSLSPLHYEQYFGPGTRLTVT.

The chain recombines TRBV27 with TRBJ2-7, with 10 bases lining up with TRBD1. Germline V CDR1 and CDR2: MNHEY, SMNVEV (reference sequence). V lost 5 bases to trimming and J lost 0 bases; unmatched junction nucleotides: 10. The CDR3 covers 17 residues. As DNA, the CDR3 is TGTGCCAGCAGTCCCGGGACAGGGGTTATTAGCTCCTACGAGCAGTACTTC. Translating gives CASSPGTGVISSYEQYF.

J is TRBJ1-1 and V is TRBV5-4, with D possibly TRBD1 on 5 matching bases. CDR1 is SGHNT, CDR2 YYREEE, per germline (reference sequence). Trimming cost V 5 bases and J 4 bases, with 15 bases left between them. This CDR3 has 14 amino acids. The CDR3 here is CASRPGRGGTEAFF. CDR3 nucleotide sequence: TGTGCCAGCAGACCGGGACGGGGAGGCACTGAAGCTTTCTTT.

This sequence joins TRBV7-7 and TRBJ2-7, with 7 bases lining up with TRBD1. The germline V gene encodes CDR1 SSHAT and CDR2 FNYEAQ (reference sequence). This CDR3 has 14 residues. As DNA, the CDR3 is TGTGCTGTGCAAGGGGACAGCTATCCTTACGAGCAGTACTTC. It specifies CAVQGDSYPYEQYF. The full variable domain, rest sourced from reference TRBV7-7 and TRBJ2-7, is GAGVSQSPRYKVTKRGQDVTLRCDPISSHATLYWYQQALGQGPEFLTYFNYEAQPDKSGLPSDRFSAERPEGSISTLTIQRTEQRDSAMYRCAVQGDSYPYEQYFGPGTRLTVT.

This clone was found once. The gene calls are TRBV9 and TRBJ2-1, with TRBD2 identical over 11 bases. Germline assignment: CDR1 SGDLS and CDR2 YYNGEE. The length of the CDR3 is 14 residues. V dropped 4 bases and J dropped 6; count of bases not matched to a gene: 3. The CDR3 is CASSLAGGRNEQFF. The CDR3 region has the DNA TGTGCCAGCAGCCTAGCGGGAGGCCGCAATGAGCAGTTCTTC.

The V gene is TRBV5-5, the J gene TRBJ1-1; D not certain. Germline assignment: CDR1 SGHKS and CDR2 YYEKEE (reference sequence). V was shortened by 2 bases and J by 4 bases, with 12 bases between the two germline ends. The CDR3 totals 14 residues. The CDR3 sequence: CASSLGYRVTEAFF. The CDR3 DNA reads as TGTGCCAGCAGCTTAGGGTATAGGGTCACTGAAGCTTTCTTT.

This chain joins TRBV11-2 and TRBJ2-7, with D uncertain. The CDR3 is 13 residues long. Deletions cut 5 bases from V and 0 bases from J, with 8 bases between. The V gene's germline CDR1 is SGHAT and CDR2 FQNNGV. The CDR3 bases are TGTGCCAGCAGCGAGGCCTTCTCCTACGAGCAGTACTTC. Amino acids: CASSEAFSYEQYF. Full variable domain (remainder filled in from reference TRBV11-2 and TRBJ2-7): EAGVAQSPRYKIIEKRQSVAFWCNPISGHATLYWYQQILGQGPKLLIQFQNNGVVDDSQLPKDRFSAERLKGVDSTLKIQPAKLEDSAVYLCASSEAFSYEQYFGPGTRLTVT.

The chain employs TRBV10-2 and TRBJ2-3; D gene ambiguous. The CDR3 covers 14 residues. CDR1 is WSHSY and CDR2 is SAAADI in the germline V gene. V was pared by 2 bases and J by 3 bases, with 9 bases between. The CDR3 region is CASSEGRETDTQYF. The CDR3 nucleotides read TGCGCCAGCAGTGAGGGTAGGGAAACAGATACGCAGTATTTT.

The chain uses TRBV19 and TRBJ2-5, with a tentative D call TRBD1 (6 bases). The V end was cut by 6 bases, the J end by 5 bases, with 16 bases between. This CDR3 region has 14 residues. Germline CDR1 LNHDA, CDR2 SQIVND (reference sequence). As DNA, the CDR3 is TGTGCCAGTAGGGCACCGGCCGACAGGGAGACCCAGTACTTC. As protein: CASRAPADRETQYF.

This sequence joins TRBV4-1 and TRBJ2-2, with 7 positions matching TRBD1. V was clipped by 1 base and J by 2 bases; unmatched bases: 4. The CDR3 consists of 16 residues. Germline-derived CDR1 and CDR2 are MGHRA and YSYEKL. The CDR3 DNA reads TGCGCCAGCAGCCAAGGCGAGGGGGCAAACACCGGGGAGCTGTTTTTT. Translating gives CASSQGEGANTGELFF.

This sequence joins TRBV30 and TRBJ1-6; D is possibly TRBD1 (5 bases). The CDR3 totals 14 residues. Germline CDR1 reads GTSNPN; CDR2 reads SVGIG (reference sequence). Trimming removed 7 bases at V and 4 bases at J, with 14 bases between. CDR3 sequence: CAFTEGLYNSPLHF. The CDR3 DNA reads TGTGCCTTCACCGAGGGGTTATATAATTCACCCCTCCACTTT.